This T cell receptor beta chain stems from a study of cytomegalovirus exposure and HLA in healthy donors. General study points: It was reported that TCR beta sequences correctly inferred the HLA-A and HLA-B alleles for most subjects. The analysis excluded some indistinguishable V segments, including TRBV6-2 and TRBV6-3. CMV serostatus was the sole immune exposure information available.

Researchers ran the PCR with 60 Vbeta and 13 Jbeta primers. Repertoires were generated with immunoSEQ multiplex PCR, while TCRdb's copy carries only in-frame clones and drops some. The data show approximately 75,000 clones, more than 65% seen once. A word on this clone: Its antigen remains unknown.

The germline gives CDR1 SGHRS, CDR2 YFSETQ. This CDR3 has 14 amino acids. J gave up 5 bases and V 7 bases, and 8 bases lay outside the gene matches. The origin of this receptor is a man between 65 and 85 years old in good health and CMV-seropositive. V usage is TRBV5-1 and J usage is TRBJ2-1; TRBD1 matches at 8 bases. Sequenced: PBMCs. The CDR3 protein is CASSEQGVHNEQFF. The CDR3 coding sequence is TGCGCCAGCTCCGAACAGGGGGTCCACAATGAGCAGTTCTTC.